The clone carrying this T cell receptor (beta chain) has ten or more counts. The target antigen is unknown. Trimming removed 4 bases from V and 2 bases from J, with 15 bases in between. The CDR3 spans 15 residues. The germline gives CDR1 MDHEN, CDR2 SYDVKM. This entry belongs to a study of T cells in Graves' hyperthyroidism and ophthalmopathy. The investigators amplified TCR beta CDR3 regions from RNA transcripts. HTBI primers were used for first-round RT-PCR of the TCR CDR3. TCRdb re-called the multiplex PCR reads with MiXCR, one entry per CDR3 protein. The sample shows 400,000 to 600,000 distinct CDR3 sequences, about 16% of them seen only once. Overall study findings and caveats: Ophthalmopathy and stable hyperthyroidism were told apart by a 13 V-J model.

The chain recombines TRBV28 with TRBJ2-7; possibly TRBD1 for D (5 bases). The sample comprised blood. The TCR was taken from a woman aged 25 to 39 with Graves' ophthalmopathy. DNA of the CDR3: TGTGCCAGCAGTTCCCGCAGGGTGAAGCCCTACGAGCAGTACTTC. As protein: CASSSRRVKPYEQYF.